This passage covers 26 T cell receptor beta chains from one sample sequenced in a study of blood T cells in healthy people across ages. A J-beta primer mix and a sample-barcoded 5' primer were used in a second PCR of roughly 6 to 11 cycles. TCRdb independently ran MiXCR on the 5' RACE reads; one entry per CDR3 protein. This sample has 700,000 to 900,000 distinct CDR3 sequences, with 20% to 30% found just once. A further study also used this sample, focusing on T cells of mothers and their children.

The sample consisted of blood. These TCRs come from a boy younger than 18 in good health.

The CDR3 bases are TGTGCCACCAGCAGAGAGGTCACAGTAAGGATGAACACTGAAGCTTTCTTT. Amino acids: CATSREVTVRMNTEAFF. The chain combines TRBV15 with TRBJ1-1, with unresolved D. Germline V gives CDR1 LNHNV, CDR2 YYDKDF (reference sequence). Trimming stripped 0 bases from V and 0 bases from J, with 14 bases between. The CDR3 covers 17 residues.

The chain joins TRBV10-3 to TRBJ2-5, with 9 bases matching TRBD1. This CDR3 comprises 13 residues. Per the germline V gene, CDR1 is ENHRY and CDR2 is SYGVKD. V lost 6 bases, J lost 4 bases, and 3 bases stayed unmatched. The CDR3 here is CAIRTDRGETQYF. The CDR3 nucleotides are TGTGCCATCAGGACGGACAGGGGAGAGACCCAGTACTTC.

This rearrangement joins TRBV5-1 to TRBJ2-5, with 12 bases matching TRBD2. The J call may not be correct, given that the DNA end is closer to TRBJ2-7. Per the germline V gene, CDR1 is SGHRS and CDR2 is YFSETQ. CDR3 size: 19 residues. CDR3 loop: CASSLAGGWTSGISYEQYF. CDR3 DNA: TGCGCCAGCAGCTTGGCCGGCGGGTGGACTAGCGGGATCTCCTACGAGCAGTACTTC.

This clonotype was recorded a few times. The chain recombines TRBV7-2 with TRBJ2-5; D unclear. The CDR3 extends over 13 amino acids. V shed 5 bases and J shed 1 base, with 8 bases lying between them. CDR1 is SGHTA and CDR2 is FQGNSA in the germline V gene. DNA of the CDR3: TGTGCCAGCAGCCCCGCCTTCCAAGAGACCCAGTACTTC. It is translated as CASSPAFQETQYF.

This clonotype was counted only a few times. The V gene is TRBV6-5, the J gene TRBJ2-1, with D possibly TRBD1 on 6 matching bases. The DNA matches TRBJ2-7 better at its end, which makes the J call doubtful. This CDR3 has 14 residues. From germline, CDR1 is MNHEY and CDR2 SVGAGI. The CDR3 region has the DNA TGTGCCAGCAGTCGACAGCCGGGACAATCCGAGCAGTACTTC. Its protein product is CASSRQPGQSEQYF.

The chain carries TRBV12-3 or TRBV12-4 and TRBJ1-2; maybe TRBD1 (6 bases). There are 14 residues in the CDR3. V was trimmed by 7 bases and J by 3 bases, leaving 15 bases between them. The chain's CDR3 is CASTASGTHYGYTF. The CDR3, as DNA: TGTGCCAGCACGGCATCCGGGACACACTATGGCTACACCTTC.

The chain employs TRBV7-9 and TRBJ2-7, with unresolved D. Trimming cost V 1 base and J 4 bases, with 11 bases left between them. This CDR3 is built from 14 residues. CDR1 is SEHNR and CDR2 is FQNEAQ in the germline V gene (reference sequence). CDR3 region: CASSLGGPLYEQYF. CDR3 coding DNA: TGTGCCAGCAGCTTAGGAGGACCACTTTACGAGCAGTACTTC.

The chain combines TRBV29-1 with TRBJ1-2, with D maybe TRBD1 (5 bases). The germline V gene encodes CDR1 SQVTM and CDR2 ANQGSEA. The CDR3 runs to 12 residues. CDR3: CSVIGTNYGYTF. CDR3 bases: TGCAGTGTTATTGGGACGAACTATGGCTACACCTTC.

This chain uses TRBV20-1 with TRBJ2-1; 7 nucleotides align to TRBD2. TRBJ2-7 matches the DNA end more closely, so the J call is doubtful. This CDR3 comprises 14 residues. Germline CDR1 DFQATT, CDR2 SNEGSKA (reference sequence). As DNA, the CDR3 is TGCAGTGCTTTCCTAGCGGCTAACTCCTACGAGCAGTACTTC. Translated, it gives CSAFLAANSYEQYF.

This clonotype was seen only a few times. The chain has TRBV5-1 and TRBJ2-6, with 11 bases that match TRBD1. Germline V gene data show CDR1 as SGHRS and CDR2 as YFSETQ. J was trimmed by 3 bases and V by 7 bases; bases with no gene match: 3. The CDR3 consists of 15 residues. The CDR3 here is CASSDRGLGANVLTF. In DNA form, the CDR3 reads TGCGCCAGCTCGGACAGGGGGCTTGGGGCCAACGTCCTGACTTTC.

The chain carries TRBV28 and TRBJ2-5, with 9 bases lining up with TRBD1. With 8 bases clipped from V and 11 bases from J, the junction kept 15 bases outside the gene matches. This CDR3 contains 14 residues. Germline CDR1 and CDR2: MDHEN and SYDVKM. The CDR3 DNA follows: TGTGCCAGCCGGGCCGGGACAGGGATTTGGGAGCAGTACTTC. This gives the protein CASRAGTGIWEQYF.

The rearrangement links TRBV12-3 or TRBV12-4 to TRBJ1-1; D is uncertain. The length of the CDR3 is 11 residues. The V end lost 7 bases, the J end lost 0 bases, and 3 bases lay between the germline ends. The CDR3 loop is CASILNTEAFF. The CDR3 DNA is TGTGCCAGCATCCTGAACACTGAAGCTTTCTTT.

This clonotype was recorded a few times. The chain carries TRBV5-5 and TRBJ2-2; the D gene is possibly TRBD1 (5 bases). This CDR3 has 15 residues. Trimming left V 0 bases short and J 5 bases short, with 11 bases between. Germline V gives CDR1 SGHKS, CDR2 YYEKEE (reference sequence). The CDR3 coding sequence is TGTGCCAGCAGCTTGGCTGGACAAAGGACCGGGGAGCTGTTTTTT. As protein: CASSLAGQRTGELFF.

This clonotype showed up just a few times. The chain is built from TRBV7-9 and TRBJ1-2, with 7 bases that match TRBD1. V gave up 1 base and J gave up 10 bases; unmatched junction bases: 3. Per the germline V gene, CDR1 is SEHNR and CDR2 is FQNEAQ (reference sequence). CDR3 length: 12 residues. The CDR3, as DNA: TGTGCCAGCAGCTTAGTAGGGACAGACTACACCTTC. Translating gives CASSLVGTDYTF.

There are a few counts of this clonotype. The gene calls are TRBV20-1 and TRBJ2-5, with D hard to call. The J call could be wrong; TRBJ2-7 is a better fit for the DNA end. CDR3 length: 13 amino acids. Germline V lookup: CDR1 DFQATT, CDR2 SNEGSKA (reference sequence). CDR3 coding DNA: TGCAGTGCTAGGTTGGTTGGCGGCGGCGAGCAGTACTTC. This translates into CSARLVGGGEQYF.

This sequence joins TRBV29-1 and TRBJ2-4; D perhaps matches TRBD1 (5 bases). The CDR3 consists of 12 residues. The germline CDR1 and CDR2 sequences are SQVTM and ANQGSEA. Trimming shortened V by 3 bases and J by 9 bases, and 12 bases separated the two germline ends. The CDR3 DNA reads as TGCAGCGTTGATGGTCAGGGCAGCATTCAGTACTTC. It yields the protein CSVDGQGSIQYF.

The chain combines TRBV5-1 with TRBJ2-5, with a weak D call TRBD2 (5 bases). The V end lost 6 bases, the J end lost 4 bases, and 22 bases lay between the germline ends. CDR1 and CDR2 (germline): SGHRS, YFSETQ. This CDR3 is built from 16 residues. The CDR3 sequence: CASNELGVGFGETQYF. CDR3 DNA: TGCGCCAGCAACGAGCTCGGGGTAGGGTTCGGAGAGACCCAGTACTTC.

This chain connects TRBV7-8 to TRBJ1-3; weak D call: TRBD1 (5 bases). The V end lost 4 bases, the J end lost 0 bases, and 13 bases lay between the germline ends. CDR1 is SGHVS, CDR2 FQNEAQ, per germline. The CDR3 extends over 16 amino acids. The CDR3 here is CASSSEGRISGNTIYF. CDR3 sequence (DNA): TGTGCCAGCAGCTCAGAGGGACGGATCTCTGGAAACACCATATATTTT.

The CDR3 reads CASSLSLQAWEQFF. DNA of the CDR3: TGTGCCAGCAGTTTATCCCTCCAGGCGTGGGAGCAGTTCTTC. The V call is TRBV27, the J call TRBJ2-5; D remains ambiguous. The J call is doubtful: the DNA matches TRBJ2-1 better. Looked up from germline, CDR1 is MNHEY and CDR2 is SMNVEV (reference sequence). The CDR3 loop spans 14 amino acids.

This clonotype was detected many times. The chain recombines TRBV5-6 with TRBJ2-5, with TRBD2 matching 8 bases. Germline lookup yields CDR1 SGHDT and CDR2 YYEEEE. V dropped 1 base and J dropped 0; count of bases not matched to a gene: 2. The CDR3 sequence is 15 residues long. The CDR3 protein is CASSLFSGNQETQYF. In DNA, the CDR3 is TGTGCCAGCAGCTTGTTTAGCGGGAACCAAGAGACCCAGTACTTC.

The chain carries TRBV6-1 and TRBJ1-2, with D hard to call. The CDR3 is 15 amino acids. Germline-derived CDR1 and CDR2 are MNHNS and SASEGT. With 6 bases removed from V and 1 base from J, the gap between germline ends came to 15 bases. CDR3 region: CASSTGPIFNYGYTF. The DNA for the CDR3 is TGTGCCAGCAGCACTGGCCCGATCTTTAACTATGGCTACACCTTC.

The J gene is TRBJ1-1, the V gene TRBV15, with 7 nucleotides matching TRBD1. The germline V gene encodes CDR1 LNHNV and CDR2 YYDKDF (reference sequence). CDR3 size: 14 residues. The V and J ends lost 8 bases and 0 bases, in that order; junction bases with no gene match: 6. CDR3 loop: CATGGDRVNTEAFF. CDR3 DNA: TGTGCCACCGGAGGTGACAGGGTGAACACTGAAGCTTTCTTT.

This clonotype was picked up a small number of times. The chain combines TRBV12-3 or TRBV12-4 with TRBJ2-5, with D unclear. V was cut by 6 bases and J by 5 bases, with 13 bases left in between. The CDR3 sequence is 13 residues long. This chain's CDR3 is CASSFLVRETQYF. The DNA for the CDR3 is TGTGCCAGCAGCTTCTTAGTTCGGGAGACCCAGTACTTC.

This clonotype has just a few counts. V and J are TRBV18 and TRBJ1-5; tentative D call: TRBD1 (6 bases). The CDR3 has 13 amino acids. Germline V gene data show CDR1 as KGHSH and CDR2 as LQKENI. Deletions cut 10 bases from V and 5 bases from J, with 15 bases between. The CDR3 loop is CATQQGLDQPQHF. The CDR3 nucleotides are TGTGCCACCCAGCAGGGGTTGGATCAGCCCCAGCATTTT.

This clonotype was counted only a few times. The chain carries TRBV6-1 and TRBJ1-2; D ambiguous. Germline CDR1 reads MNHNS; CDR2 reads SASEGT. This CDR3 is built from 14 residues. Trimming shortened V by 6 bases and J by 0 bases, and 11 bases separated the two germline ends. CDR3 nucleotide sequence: TGTGCCAGCAGGTGGACTGCAGCTAACTATGGCTACACCTTC. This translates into CASRWTAANYGYTF.

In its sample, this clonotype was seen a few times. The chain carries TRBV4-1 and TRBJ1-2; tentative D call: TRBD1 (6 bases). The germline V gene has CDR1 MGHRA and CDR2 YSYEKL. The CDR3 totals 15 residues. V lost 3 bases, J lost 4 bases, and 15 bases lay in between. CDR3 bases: TGCGCCAGCAGCCACCAACAGGGAGTGGGCTATGGCTACACCTTC. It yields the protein CASSHQQGVGYGYTF.